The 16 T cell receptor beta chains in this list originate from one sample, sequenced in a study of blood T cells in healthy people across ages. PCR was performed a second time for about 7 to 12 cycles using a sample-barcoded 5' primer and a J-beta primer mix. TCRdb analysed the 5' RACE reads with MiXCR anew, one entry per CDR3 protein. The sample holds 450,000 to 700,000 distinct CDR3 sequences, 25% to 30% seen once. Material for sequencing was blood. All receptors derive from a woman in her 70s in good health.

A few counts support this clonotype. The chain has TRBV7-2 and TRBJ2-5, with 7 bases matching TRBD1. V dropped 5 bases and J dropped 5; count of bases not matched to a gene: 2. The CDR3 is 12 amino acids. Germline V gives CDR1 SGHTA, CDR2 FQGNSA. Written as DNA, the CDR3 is TGTGCCAGCAGCACAGGGGTGGAGACCCAGTACTTC. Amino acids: CASSTGVETQYF.

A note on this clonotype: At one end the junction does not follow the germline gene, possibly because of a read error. CDR3 region: CASSGGQVGYTNTQYF. In nucleotides, the CDR3 is TGTGCCAGCAGTGGGGGACAGGTGGGATACACAAATACGCAGTATTTT. The chain employs TRBV27 and TRBJ2-3; 8 bases align to TRBD1. Germline V gene data show CDR1 as MNHEY and CDR2 as SMNVEV (reference sequence). The CDR3 has 16 amino acids.

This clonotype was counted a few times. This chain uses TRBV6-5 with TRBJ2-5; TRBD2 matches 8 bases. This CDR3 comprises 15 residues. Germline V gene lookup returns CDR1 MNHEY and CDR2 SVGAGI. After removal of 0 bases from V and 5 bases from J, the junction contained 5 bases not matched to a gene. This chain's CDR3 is CASSYSGTRAETQYF. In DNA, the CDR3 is TGTGCCAGCAGTTACTCCGGGACTAGGGCTGAGACCCAGTACTTC.

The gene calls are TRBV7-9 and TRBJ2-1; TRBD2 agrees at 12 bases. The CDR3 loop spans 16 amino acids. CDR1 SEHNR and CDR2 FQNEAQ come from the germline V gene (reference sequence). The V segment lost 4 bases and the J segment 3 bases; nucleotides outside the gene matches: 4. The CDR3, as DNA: TGTGCCAGCAGCTCCATACTAGCGGGGGGCTACAATGAGCAGTTCTTC. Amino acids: CASSSILAGGYNEQFF.

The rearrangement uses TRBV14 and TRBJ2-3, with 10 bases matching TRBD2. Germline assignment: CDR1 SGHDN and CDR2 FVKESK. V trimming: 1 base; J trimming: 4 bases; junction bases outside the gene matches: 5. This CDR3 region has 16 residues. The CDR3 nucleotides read TGTGCCAGCAGCCAAGGGGGGACTAGCGCCGCAGATACGCAGTATTTT. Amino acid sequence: CASSQGGTSAADTQYF.

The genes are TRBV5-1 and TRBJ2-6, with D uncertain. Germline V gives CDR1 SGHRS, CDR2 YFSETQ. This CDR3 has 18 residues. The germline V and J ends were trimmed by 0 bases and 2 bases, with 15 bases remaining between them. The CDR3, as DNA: TGCGCCAGCAGCTTGGTTGGGTCCGTGGCGGCTGGGGCCAACGTCCTGACTTTC. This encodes CASSLVGSVAAGANVLTF.

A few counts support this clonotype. The CDR3 loop reads CSVRGYNEQFF. The CDR3 region has the DNA TGCAGCGTTAGGGGATACAATGAGCAGTTCTTC. The J gene is TRBJ2-1, the V gene TRBV29-1; tentative D call: TRBD1 (5 bases). Germline CDR1 reads SQVTM; CDR2 reads ANQGSEA. Trimming cost V 5 bases and J 4 bases, with 6 bases left between them. The CDR3 sequence is 11 residues long.

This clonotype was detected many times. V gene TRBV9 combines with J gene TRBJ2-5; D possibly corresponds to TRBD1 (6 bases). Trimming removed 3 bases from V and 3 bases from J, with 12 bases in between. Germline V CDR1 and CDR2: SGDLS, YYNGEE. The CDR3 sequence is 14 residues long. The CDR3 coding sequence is TGTGCCAGCAGCGCCGGACAGCTGAAAGAGACCCAGTACTTC. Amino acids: CASSAGQLKETQYF.

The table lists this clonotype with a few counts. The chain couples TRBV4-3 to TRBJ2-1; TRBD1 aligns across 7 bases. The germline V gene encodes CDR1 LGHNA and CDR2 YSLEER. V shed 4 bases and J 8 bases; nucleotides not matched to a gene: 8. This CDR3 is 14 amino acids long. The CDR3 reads CASSRQTTGHEQFF. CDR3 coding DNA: TGCGCCAGCAGCCGCCAAACGACAGGGCATGAGCAGTTCTTC.

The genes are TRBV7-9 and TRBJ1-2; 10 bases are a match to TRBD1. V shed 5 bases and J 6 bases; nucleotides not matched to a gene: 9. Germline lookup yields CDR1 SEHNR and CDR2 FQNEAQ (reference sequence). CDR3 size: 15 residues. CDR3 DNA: TGTGCCAGCAGCCCGGGACAGGGGCCCCTGAATGGCTACACCTTC. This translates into CASSPGQGPLNGYTF. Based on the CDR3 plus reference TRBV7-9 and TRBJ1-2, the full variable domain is DTGVSQNPRHKITKRGQNVTFRCDPISEHNRLYWYRQTLGQGPEFLTYFQNEAQLEKSRLLSDRFSAERPKGSFSTLEIQRTEQGDSAMYLCASSPGQGPLNGYTFGSGTRLTVV.

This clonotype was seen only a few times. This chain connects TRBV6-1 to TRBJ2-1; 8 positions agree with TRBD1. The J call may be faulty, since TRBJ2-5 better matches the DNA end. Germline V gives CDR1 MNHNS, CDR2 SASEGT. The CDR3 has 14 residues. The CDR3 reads CASSTGGSGETQYF. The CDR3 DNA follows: TGTGCCAGCAGTACAGGGGGATCCGGGGAGACCCAGTACTTC.

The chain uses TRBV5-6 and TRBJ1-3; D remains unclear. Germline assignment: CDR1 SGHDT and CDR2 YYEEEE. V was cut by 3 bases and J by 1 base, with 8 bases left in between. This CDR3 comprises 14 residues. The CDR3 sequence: CASSSRRSGNTIYF. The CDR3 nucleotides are TGTGCCAGCAGCTCGCGCCGGTCTGGAAACACCATATATTTT.

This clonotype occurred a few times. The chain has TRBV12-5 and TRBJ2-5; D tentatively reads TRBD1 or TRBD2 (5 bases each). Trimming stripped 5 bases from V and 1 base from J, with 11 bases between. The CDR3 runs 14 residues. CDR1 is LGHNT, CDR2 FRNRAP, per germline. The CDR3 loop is CASGPSGAQETQYF. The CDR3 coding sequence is TGTGCTAGTGGTCCATCCGGGGCCCAAGAGACCCAGTACTTC.

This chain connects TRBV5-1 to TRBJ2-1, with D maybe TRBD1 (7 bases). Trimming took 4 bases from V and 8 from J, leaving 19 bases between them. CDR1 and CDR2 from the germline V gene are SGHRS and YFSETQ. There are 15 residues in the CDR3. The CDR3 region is CASSRGTAQNDEQFF. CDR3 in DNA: TGCGCCAGCAGCCGGGGGACAGCCCAAAACGATGAGCAGTTCTTC. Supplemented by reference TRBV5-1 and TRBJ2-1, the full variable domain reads KAGVTQTPRYLIKTRGQQVTLSCSPISGHRSVSWYQQTPGQGLQFLFEYFSETQRNKGNFPGRFSGRQFSNSRSEMNVSTLELGDSALYLCASSRGTAQNDEQFFGPGTRLTVL.

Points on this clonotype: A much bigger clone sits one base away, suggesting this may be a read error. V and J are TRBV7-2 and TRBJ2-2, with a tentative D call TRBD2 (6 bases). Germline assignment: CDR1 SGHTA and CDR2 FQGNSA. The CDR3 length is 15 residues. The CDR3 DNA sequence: TGTGCCAGCACCTTAGAGGGAGGATACACCGGGGAGCTGTTTTTT. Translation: CASTLEGGYTGELFF.

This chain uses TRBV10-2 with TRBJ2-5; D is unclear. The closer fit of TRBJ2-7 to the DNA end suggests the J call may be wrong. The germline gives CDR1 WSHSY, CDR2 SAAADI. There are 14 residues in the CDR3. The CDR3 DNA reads TGCGCCAGCAGTGAGTCGGCGGCTTTCTACGAGCAGTACTTC. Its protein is CASSESAAFYEQYF.